Presented here are 22 T cell receptor beta chains from one specimen sequenced in a study of cytomegalovirus exposure and HLA in healthy donors. Here immunoSEQ multiplex PCR was the method, and the copy in TCRdb shows in-frame clones only, minus some. Here the sample spans fewer than 350,000 clones, roughly 90% being singletons. The sample taken for sequencing was PBMCs. The source of these receptors is a woman between 18 and 30 years old in good health and CMV-seronegative.

The table lists this clone with a count of one. This chain links TRBV19 with TRBJ2-2; tentatively, D is TRBD1 (6 bases). The germline gives CDR1 LNHDA, CDR2 SQIVND (reference sequence). The CDR3 is 16 residues long. V dropped 3 bases and J dropped 0 bases, with 11 bases sitting between them. Here the CDR3 reads CASSMLGQTNTGELFF. CDR3 sequence (DNA): TGTGCCAGTAGTATGTTGGGACAAACGAACACCGGGGAGCTGTTTTTT.

The J gene is TRBJ2-7, the V gene TRBV5-6, with 14 bases aligning to TRBD2. Germline lookup yields CDR1 SGHDT and CDR2 YYEEEE. The CDR3 extends over 17 amino acids. The junction had 6 bases not matched to a gene; V was cut back by 0 bases and J by 4 bases. The CDR3 coding sequence is TGTGCCAGCAGCTTGGCCCCGACTAGCGGGAGGGAATACGAGCAGTACTTC. Its translation: CASSLAPTSGREYEQYF.

This chain's CDR3 is CAIRQGIRYEQYF. The DNA for the CDR3 is TGTGCCATCAGACAGGGAATCCGTTACGAGCAGTACTTC. V usage is TRBV10-3 and J usage is TRBJ2-7, with D possibly matching TRBD1 (6 bases). Germline CDR1 is ENHRY and CDR2 is SYGVKD. The CDR3 length is 13 residues. V lost 6 bases to trimming and J lost 4 bases, with 13 bases between them.

The rearrangement joins TRBV4-2 to TRBJ2-1; 10 bases line up with TRBD2. The V gene end was trimmed by 2 bases and the J gene end by 5 bases; junction bases not matched to a gene: 12. The CDR3 sequence is 18 residues long. The V gene's germline CDR1 is LGHNA and CDR2 YNFKEQ. CDR3: CASSQWYSGRLYDNEQFF. Here the CDR3 DNA reads TGTGCCAGCAGCCAATGGTATAGCGGGAGGTTGTACGACAATGAGCAGTTCTTC.

The V gene is TRBV27, the J gene TRBJ2-1; TRBD1 might be the D (5 bases). The CDR3 is 11 amino acids. V gave up 6 bases and J gave up 6 bases, with 6 bases separating them. CDR1 MNHEY and CDR2 SMNVEV come from the germline V gene (reference sequence). CDR3 sequence: CASRQGNEQFF. The CDR3 region has the DNA TGTGCCAGCAGGCAGGGCAATGAGCAGTTCTTC.

As DNA, the CDR3 is TGTGCCAGTAGTATCCTACAGGGGCTGATGGATGGCTACACCTTC. This sequence encodes CASSILQGLMDGYTF. The rearrangement joins TRBV19 to TRBJ1-2, with TRBD1 matching 7 bases. CDR1 and CDR2 from the germline V gene are LNHDA and SQIVND (reference sequence). This CDR3 spans 15 amino acids. The V gene end was trimmed by 3 bases and the J gene end by 6 bases; junction bases not matched to a gene: 10. The full variable domain, in which reference TRBV19 and TRBJ1-2 provide the parts outside the CDR3, is DGGITQSPKYLFRKEGQNVTLSCEQNLNHDAMYWYRQDPGQGLRLIYYSQIVNDFQKGDIAEGYSVSREKKESFPLTVTSAQKNPTAFYLCASSILQGLMDGYTFGSGTRLTVV.

V is TRBV19 and J is TRBJ1-1; 7 bases are shared with TRBD1. This CDR3 spans 15 amino acids. Looked up from germline, CDR1 is LNHDA and CDR2 is SQIVND (reference sequence). Trimming took 6 bases from V and 1 from J; bases not matched to a gene: 8. The CDR3 is CASSPVGQPNTEAFF. DNA of the CDR3: TGTGCCAGTAGCCCTGTGGGACAGCCGAACACTGAAGCTTTCTTT.

The rearrangement joins TRBV7-2 to TRBJ2-3; perhaps TRBD1 as D (6 bases). Between the trimmed V and J ends, which lost 4 bases and 7 bases, there was a span of 12 bases. This CDR3 comprises 13 residues. Germline assignment: CDR1 SGHTA and CDR2 FQGNSA. The CDR3 loop reads CASSSRGTNTQYF. The CDR3 region has the DNA TGTGCCAGCAGCTCCCGAGGGACAAATACGCAGTATTTT. Full variable domain (remainder filled in from reference TRBV7-2 and TRBJ2-3): GAGVSQSPSNKVTEKGKDVELRCDPISGHTALYWYRQSLGQGLEFLIYFQGNSAPDKSGLPSDRFSAERTGGSVSTLTIQRTQQEDSAVYLCASSSRGTNTQYFGPGTRLTVL.

This clone has only a few counts. This chain links TRBV5-4 with TRBJ2-7, with D perhaps matching TRBD2 (6 bases). The germline V gene encodes CDR1 SGHNT and CDR2 YYREEE (reference sequence). CDR3 length: 12 amino acids. Trimming took off 9 bases at V and 6 bases at J, with 16 bases between the two ends. CDR3 sequence reads: CATAGGSSEQYF. The CDR3 region has the DNA TGTGCCACCGCTGGGGGGTCCAGCGAGCAGTACTTC. The whole variable domain, filled in from reference TRBV5-4 and TRBJ2-7, reads ETGVTQSPTHLIKTRGQQVTLRCSSQSGHNTVSWYQQALGQGPQFIFQYYREEENGRGNFPPRFSGLQFPNYSSELNVNALELDDSALYLCATAGGSSEQYFGPGTRLTVT.

The chain couples TRBV19 to TRBJ1-2; 10 nucleotides agree with TRBD1. The V segment lost 4 bases and the J segment 4 bases; nucleotides outside the gene matches: 6. Germline loops: CDR1 LNHDA, CDR2 SQIVND (reference sequence). This CDR3 has 15 residues. The CDR3 region has the DNA TGTGCCAGTAGTACACAGACAGGGGGCAGCTATGGCTACACCTTC. Amino acid sequence: CASSTQTGGSYGYTF.

This chain connects TRBV5-1 to TRBJ1-1; D may be TRBD1 (5 bases). CDR3 length equals 13 residues. V was clipped by 4 bases and J by 4 bases, with 11 bases between them. From germline, CDR1 is SGHRS and CDR2 YFSETQ. The CDR3 nucleotides read TGCGCCAGCAGCCCCGGGGGGGGCACTGAAGCTTTCTTT. It specifies CASSPGGGTEAFF.

The chain employs TRBV28 and TRBJ1-5; a possible D gene is TRBD1 (6 bases). This CDR3 contains 14 residues. The V gene's germline CDR1 is MDHEN and CDR2 SYDVKM. The V end was cut by 7 bases, the J end by 3 bases, with 13 bases between. For the CDR3, the DNA is TGTGCCAGCACCCTAGGGGGTGCCAATCAGCCCCAGCATTTT. It encodes CASTLGGANQPQHF.

This clone was seen only once. This chain joins TRBV15 and TRBJ2-7, with TRBD2 identical over 9 bases. CDR3 length equals 15 residues. V gave up 5 bases and J gave up 2 bases; unmatched junction bases: 7. CDR1 and CDR2 from the germline V gene are LNHNV and YYDKDF (reference sequence). CDR3: CATSGGASGTYEQYF. The CDR3 DNA follows: TGTGCCACCAGCGGAGGGGCTAGCGGGACCTACGAGCAGTACTTC.

The rearrangement links TRBV6-1 to TRBJ1-2; weak D call: TRBD1 (6 bases). The V gene lost 7 bases and the J gene lost 4 bases, with 13 bases spanning the gap. This CDR3 has 13 amino acids. CDR1 and CDR2 from the germline V gene are MNHNS and SASEGT. CDR3 sequence: CASKLQGPYGYTF. For the CDR3, the DNA is TGTGCCAGCAAATTACAGGGACCCTATGGCTACACCTTC.

The rearrangement joins TRBV27 to TRBJ2-1; 8 bases are a match to TRBD2. V shed 6 bases and J 2 bases; nucleotides not matched to a gene: 6. Germline V gene sequence: CDR1 MNHEY, CDR2 SMNVEV (reference sequence). The CDR3 extends over 15 amino acids. CDR3 region: CASSLAGKPYNEQFF. DNA for the CDR3: TGTGCCAGCAGCTTAGCGGGAAAACCCTACAATGAGCAGTTCTTC.

The chain joins TRBV4-1 to TRBJ1-2; 7 bases line up with TRBD1. The trim removed 1 base at V and 6 bases at J, leaving 2 bases unmatched. Germline values: CDR1 MGHRA, CDR2 YSYEKL. There are 13 residues in the CDR3. This CDR3 reads CASSQAQGDGYTF. The CDR3 nucleotides read TGCGCCAGCAGCCAAGCCCAGGGGGATGGCTACACCTTC.

The rearrangement links TRBV2 to TRBJ1-2, with D tentatively TRBD1 (5 bases). Germline V gives CDR1 SNHLY, CDR2 FYNNEI. The V end was cut by 4 bases, the J end by 2 bases, with 11 bases between. This CDR3 is 14 amino acids long. The CDR3 region has the DNA TGTGCCAGCAGTGGTGGAGGGGCGAACTATGGCTACACCTTC. Translating it yields CASSGGGANYGYTF. The full variable domain, with the rest looked up from reference TRBV2 and TRBJ1-2, is EPEVTQTPSHQVTQMGQEVILRCVPISNHLYFYWYRQILGQKVEFLVSFYNNEISEKSEIFDDQFSVERPDGSNFTLKIRSTKLEDSAMYFCASSGGGANYGYTFGSGTRLTVV.

The chain links TRBV7-2 to TRBJ2-7; maybe TRBD2 (6 bases). Germline V gene sequence: CDR1 SGHTA, CDR2 FQGNSA. The CDR3 runs to 13 residues. Trimming removed 1 base at V and 3 bases at J, with 7 bases between. Written as DNA, the CDR3 is TGTGCCAGCAGCTTAGGGAGGGACTACGAGCAGTACTTC. Translation: CASSLGRDYEQYF. The full variable domain, rest sourced from reference TRBV7-2 and TRBJ2-7, is GAGVSQSPSNKVTEKGKDVELRCDPISGHTALYWYRQSLGQGLEFLIYFQGNSAPDKSGLPSDRFSAERTGGSVSTLTIQRTQQEDSAVYLCASSLGRDYEQYFGPGTRLTVT.

The chain carries TRBV6-6 and TRBJ2-7; TRBD1 matches at 11 bases. From germline, CDR1 is MNHNY and CDR2 SVGAGI (reference sequence). J gave up 5 bases and V 4 bases, and 7 bases lay outside the gene matches. The CDR3 is 15 amino acids. The CDR3 region has the DNA TGTGCCAGCAGTTCAAGGACAGGGGGCGAGAACGAGCAGTACTTC. This gives the protein CASSSRTGGENEQYF.

The V call is TRBV2, the J call TRBJ2-5, with 8 bases lining up with TRBD1. Germline V gene data show CDR1 as SNHLY and CDR2 as FYNNEI. The CDR3 totals 14 residues. V dropped 6 bases and J dropped 9; count of bases not matched to a gene: 12. The DNA of the CDR3 is TGTGCCAGCAGCGGACAGGGCCGGGGGTATGCCCAGTACTTC. Translating it yields CASSGQGRGYAQYF.

This clone was picked up one time. The chain uses TRBV30 and TRBJ2-7, with D maybe TRBD2 (5 bases). CDR3 length: 14 amino acids. Germline loops: CDR1 GTSNPN, CDR2 SVGIG (reference sequence). The ends were cut back, 0 bases at V and 3 bases at J, with 12 bases in the middle. The CDR3 DNA is TGTGCCTGGAGTGTAGGCGCCGGAGGCTACGAGCAGTACTTC. Its translation is CAWSVGAGGYEQYF.

This clone was counted only a few times. The chain uses TRBV4-1 and TRBJ2-3, with 9 bases matching TRBD2. The CDR3 is 17 amino acids. After removal of 4 bases from V and 1 base from J, the junction contained 9 bases not matched to a gene. Germline V gene sequence: CDR1 MGHRA, CDR2 YSYEKL. Here the CDR3 reads CASSPRREGDGTDTQYF. CDR3 nucleotide sequence: TGCGCCAGCAGCCCAAGGCGGGAGGGCGATGGCACAGATACGCAGTATTTT.